Sequencing of this T cell receptor (beta chain) was carried out in a study of T cells in Graves' hyperthyroidism and ophthalmopathy. Study results and caveats: Most thyroid-expanded clonotypes above 0.001 were also found in blood.

This CDR3 has 16 residues. Germline V gives CDR1 KGHDR, CDR2 SFDVKD. V was trimmed by 4 bases and J by 2 bases, leaving 13 bases between them. This clonotype was detected only a few times. Its target is not known. TCR beta CDR3 regions were amplified from RNA transcripts. An initial round of RT-PCR targeting the TCR CDR3 relied on the HTBI primer set. TCRdb redid the calling of the multiplex PCR reads with MiXCR, one entry per CDR3 protein. In the table there are some 350,000 distinct CDR3 sequences, over 15% of which are singletons. If no ophthalmopathy progression occurred within 18 months, Graves' hyperthyroidism was stable.

The material sequenced was blood. This chain connects TRBV24-1 to TRBJ2-2; D tentatively reads TRBD1 or TRBD2 (5 bases each). The TCR sequence derives from a woman under 30 with Graves' hyperthyroidism. The CDR3 nucleotides are TGTGCCACCAGTGACACCGGGACGGATAACACCGGGGAGCTGTTTTTT. Translating gives CATSDTGTDNTGELFF.